This is a list of T cell receptor beta chains from one sample in a study of blood T cell repertoires in COVID-19. The table came from immunoSEQ multiplex PCR; TCRdb's copy has only in-frame clones and leaves some out. The repertoire holds over 250,000 clones, with 89% as singletons. The sequenced sample was peripheral blood. All receptors derive from a man aged 45-60 years with acute or convalescent COVID-19. The CDR3 runs from the conserved cysteine through the conserved F or W. A D gene is named only where the DNA matches it firmly. The size field is filled for only some rows; it gives once, few, many or a size class.

abundance: -
d_gene: -
v_gene: TRBV7-3
j_gene: TRBJ2-7
CDR3nt: TGTGCCAGCAGCCTCTCTGGAGCCTACGAGCAGTACTTC
CDR3aa: CASSLSGAYEQYF

abundance: -
d_gene: TRBD1
v_gene: TRBV10-3
j_gene: TRBJ1-2
CDR3nt: TGTGCCATCGGGAGAACAGGGGGCATGTGGGGCTACACCTTC
CDR3aa: CAIGRTGGMWGYTF

abundance: -
d_gene: -
v_gene: TRBV6-1
j_gene: TRBJ2-5
CDR3nt: TGTGCCAGCAGTGAAGGGGGCGCCGGGTACCAAGAGACCCAGTACTTC
CDR3aa: CASSEGGAGYQETQYF

abundance: -
d_gene: -
v_gene: TRBV5-6
j_gene: TRBJ2-6
CDR3nt: TGTGCCAGCAGCTTGGGGGCAGCTCTCTCTGGGGCCAACGTCCTGACTTTC
CDR3aa: CASSLGAALSGANVLTF

abundance: -
d_gene: -
v_gene: TRBV9
j_gene: TRBJ2-2
CDR3nt: TGTGCCAGCAGCGGGGGACTGGTGAACACCGGGGAGCTGTTTTTT
CDR3aa: CASSGGLVNTGELFF

abundance: -
d_gene: -
v_gene: TRBV25-1
j_gene: TRBJ2-2
CDR3nt: TGTGCCCACACGGGGGAGAACCCCGGGGAGCTGTTTTTT
CDR3aa: CAHTGENPGELFF

abundance: -
d_gene: -
v_gene: TRBV9
j_gene: TRBJ1-2
CDR3nt: TGTGCCAGCAGCGTAGGGTGGGGAGGGAAGTTAGCTAACTATGGCTACACCTTC
CDR3aa: CASSVGWGGKLANYGYTF

abundance: -
d_gene: -
v_gene: TRBV6-5
j_gene: TRBJ2-1
CDR3nt: TGTGCCAGCAGCCACAGCAATGAGCAGTTCTTC
CDR3aa: CASSHSNEQFF

abundance: -
d_gene: TRBD2
v_gene: TRBV5-8
j_gene: TRBJ2-3
CDR3nt: TGTGCCAGCAGCCCCGAGCGGGGGGGCAGAAATACGCAGTATTTT
CDR3aa: CASSPERGGRNTQYF

abundance: -
d_gene: -
v_gene: TRBV18
j_gene: TRBJ1-5
CDR3nt: TGTGCCAGCTCACCTTCAGGGGATCAGCCCCAGCATTTT
CDR3aa: CASSPSGDQPQHF

abundance: -
d_gene: TRBD1
v_gene: TRBV19
j_gene: TRBJ1-6
CDR3nt: TGTGCCAACTCAGGGGGCGCAGATTCACCCCTCCACTTT
CDR3aa: CANSGGADSPLHF

abundance: -
d_gene: TRBD1
v_gene: TRBV18
j_gene: TRBJ1-5
CDR3nt: TGTGCCAGCACAGGACAGGGGGATCAGCCCCAGCATTTT
CDR3aa: CASTGQGDQPQHF

abundance: -
d_gene: -
v_gene: TRBV30
j_gene: TRBJ1-6
CDR3nt: TGTGCCTGGAGGGCCTGGGACTGGGATTCACCCCTCCACTTT
CDR3aa: CAWRAWDWDSPLHF

abundance: -
d_gene: -
v_gene: TRBV3-1/TRBV3-2
j_gene: TRBJ2-2
CDR3nt: TGTGCCAGCAGCCAAGAGCAGGGTCGGGGGACCGGGGAGCTGTTTTTT
CDR3aa: CASSQEQGRGTGELFF

abundance: -
d_gene: TRBD1
v_gene: TRBV19
j_gene: TRBJ1-2
CDR3nt: TGTGCCAGTAGTATATCCTGGGACAGGTCTTTATATGGCTACACCTTC
CDR3aa: CASSISWDRSLYGYTF

abundance: -
d_gene: TRBD1
v_gene: TRBV3-1/TRBV3-2
j_gene: TRBJ2-6
CDR3nt: TGTGCCAGCAGCGGGGACAGCTCTGGGGCCAACGTCCTGACTTTC
CDR3aa: CASSGDSSGANVLTF

abundance: -
d_gene: -
v_gene: TRBV6-5
j_gene: TRBJ1-1
CDR3nt: TGTGCCAGCACCTACCGGGTCGGAGGGGAGGCTGAAGCTTTCTTT
CDR3aa: CASTYRVGGEAEAFF

abundance: -
d_gene: -
v_gene: TRBV18
j_gene: TRBJ2-7
CDR3nt: TGTGCCAGCTTTCGGGACTCCTCCTACGAGCAGTACTTC
CDR3aa: CASFRDSSYEQYF

abundance: -
d_gene: TRBD2
v_gene: TRBV15
j_gene: TRBJ2-3
CDR3nt: TGTGCCACCAGCAGAGTCCCAGACCGGGGGGGACGGGGCACAGATACGCAGTATTTT
CDR3aa: CATSRVPDRGGRGTDTQYF

abundance: -
d_gene: -
v_gene: TRBV6-6
j_gene: TRBJ1-5
CDR3nt: TGTGCCAGCAGTTATCCCGAACAGGGACAGCCCCAGCATTTT
CDR3aa: CASSYPEQGQPQHF

abundance: -
d_gene: TRBD1
v_gene: TRBV9
j_gene: TRBJ1-2
CDR3nt: TGTGCCAGCAGCGTAGCCGACAGGGACCGTTCTAACTATGGCTACACCTTC
CDR3aa: CASSVADRDRSNYGYTF

abundance: -
d_gene: TRBD1
v_gene: TRBV5-1
j_gene: TRBJ1-2
CDR3nt: TGCGCCAGCAGCGGCGGACAGGGAGGGGATGGCTACACCTTC
CDR3aa: CASSGGQGGDGYTF

abundance: -
d_gene: -
v_gene: TRBV27
j_gene: TRBJ2-4
CDR3nt: TGTGCCAGCAGTTTTCAGGGTAGGGGAAACATTCAGTACTTC
CDR3aa: CASSFQGRGNIQYF

abundance: -
d_gene: TRBD1
v_gene: TRBV3-1/TRBV3-2
j_gene: TRBJ2-7
CDR3nt: TGTGCCAGCAGCCAAGTACCCGGACAGGGGGTCTACGAGCAGTACTTC
CDR3aa: CASSQVPGQGVYEQYF

abundance: -
d_gene: -
v_gene: TRBV7-3
j_gene: TRBJ2-7
CDR3nt: TGTGCCAGCAGTCCCGGGACTGACTACGAGCAGTACTTC
CDR3aa: CASSPGTDYEQYF

abundance: -
d_gene: -
v_gene: TRBV5-1
j_gene: TRBJ2-2
CDR3nt: TGCGCCAGCAGCTTTGAGGGTGGGGAGCTGTTTTTT
CDR3aa: CASSFEGGELFF

abundance: -
d_gene: -
v_gene: TRBV28
j_gene: TRBJ1-1
CDR3nt: TGTGCCAGCAGTTTCGGGGGGAACACTGAAGCTTTCTTT
CDR3aa: CASSFGGNTEAFF

abundance: -
d_gene: TRBD2
v_gene: TRBV10-3
j_gene: TRBJ2-4
CDR3nt: TGTGCCATCAGTGACTCGGCGGGGGGAGCCAAAAACATTCAGTACTTC
CDR3aa: CAISDSAGGAKNIQYF

abundance: -
d_gene: TRBD1
v_gene: TRBV18
j_gene: TRBJ1-4
CDR3nt: TGTGCCAGCTCACTCCTACAGGGGCTGGATGAAAAACTGTTTTTT
CDR3aa: CASSLLQGLDEKLFF

abundance: -
d_gene: TRBD1
v_gene: TRBV3-1/TRBV3-2
j_gene: TRBJ2-7
CDR3nt: TGTGCCAGCAGCCTCCCGGACAGGGGAGGGGAGCAGTACTTC
CDR3aa: CASSLPDRGGEQYF

abundance: -
d_gene: TRBD1
v_gene: TRBV19
j_gene: TRBJ1-5
CDR3nt: TGTGCCAGCGCCGGACAGGGAAGAGATCAGCCCCAGCATTTT
CDR3aa: CASAGQGRDQPQHF

abundance: -
d_gene: -
v_gene: TRBV12-5
j_gene: TRBJ1-5
CDR3nt: TGTGCTAGTGGTTTGGGGCAACACAATCAGCCCCAGCATTTT
CDR3aa: CASGLGQHNQPQHF

abundance: -
d_gene: TRBD2
v_gene: TRBV11-3
j_gene: TRBJ2-3
CDR3nt: TGTGCCAGCAGCTTAAGATCTAGCGGGGGCACGGGGCCCACAGATACGCAGTATTTT
CDR3aa: CASSLRSSGGTGPTDTQYF

abundance: -
d_gene: -
v_gene: TRBV12-3/TRBV12-4
j_gene: TRBJ2-7
CDR3nt: TGTGCCAGCAGTTTAAGCGGCTACGAGCAGTACTTC
CDR3aa: CASSLSGYEQYF

abundance: -
d_gene: TRBD2
v_gene: TRBV7-3
j_gene: TRBJ2-5
CDR3nt: TGTGCCAGCAGCTTTAGCGGGGGGGCCGCGGAGACCCAGTACTTC
CDR3aa: CASSFSGGAAETQYF

abundance: -
d_gene: TRBD2
v_gene: TRBV7-7
j_gene: TRBJ2-5
CDR3nt: TGTGCTAGCAGCTTAGGGCAGACTAGCAGTTACCAAGAGACCCAGTACTTC
CDR3aa: CASSLGQTSSYQETQYF

abundance: -
d_gene: -
v_gene: TRBV9
j_gene: TRBJ2-7
CDR3nt: TGTGCCAGCAGCGTAGACAGCGCCCGGGGCGAGCAGTACTTC
CDR3aa: CASSVDSARGEQYF

abundance: -
d_gene: -
v_gene: TRBV11-2
j_gene: TRBJ2-7
CDR3nt: TGTGCCAGCAGCCCTTTCGTAGGGGTAGCCGAGCAGTACTTC
CDR3aa: CASSPFVGVAEQYF

abundance: -
d_gene: TRBD2
v_gene: TRBV3-1/TRBV3-2
j_gene: TRBJ2-1
CDR3nt: TGTGCCAGCAGCTCCCAGCGGGGGACATACAATGAGCAGTTCTTC
CDR3aa: CASSSQRGTYNEQFF

abundance: -
d_gene: TRBD1
v_gene: TRBV19
j_gene: TRBJ1-1
CDR3nt: TGTGCCAGTAGTTTAGGACAGGGCATTGAAGCTTTCTTT
CDR3aa: CASSLGQGIEAFF

abundance: once
d_gene: -
v_gene: TRBV7-8
j_gene: TRBJ1-2
CDR3nt: TGTGCCAGCAGCTTAACGAGCCCCGGGACTATTGGCTACACCTTC
CDR3aa: CASSLTSPGTIGYTF

abundance: -
d_gene: -
v_gene: TRBV29-1
j_gene: TRBJ2-2
CDR3nt: TGCAGCGTTGGGTCGGAAAAGGGGACCGGGGAGCTGTTTTTT
CDR3aa: CSVGSEKGTGELFF

abundance: -
d_gene: -
v_gene: TRBV30
j_gene: TRBJ1-4
CDR3nt: TGTGCCTGGAGAGTCCCAATACGGGGGGCGGATTGGCGTCGCGAAAAACTGTTTTTT
CDR3aa: CAWRVPIRGADWRREKLFF

abundance: -
d_gene: -
v_gene: TRBV19
j_gene: TRBJ2-2
CDR3nt: TGTGCCAGCGCGGACAGGAACACCGGGGAGCTGTTTTTT
CDR3aa: CASADRNTGELFF

abundance: -
d_gene: -
v_gene: TRBV30
j_gene: TRBJ2-7
CDR3nt: TGTGCCTGGATGAGGGCATCGACCTACGAGCAGTACTTC
CDR3aa: CAWMRASTYEQYF

abundance: -
d_gene: TRBD1
v_gene: TRBV5-4
j_gene: TRBJ1-2
CDR3nt: TGTGCCAGCAGCTTGACGGGACAGCCTTCTAGATATGGCTACACCTTC
CDR3aa: CASSLTGQPSRYGYTF

abundance: -
d_gene: -
v_gene: TRBV27
j_gene: TRBJ1-2
CDR3nt: TGTGCCAGCAGTTTAGAAGCTACAGTAATCAACGGCTACACCTTC
CDR3aa: CASSLEATVINGYTF

abundance: -
d_gene: TRBD1
v_gene: TRBV7-6
j_gene: TRBJ2-7
CDR3nt: TGTGCCAGCAGCTTCCTCCCGGACAGGGGAAAGAACGAGCAGTACTTC
CDR3aa: CASSFLPDRGKNEQYF

abundance: -
d_gene: -
v_gene: TRBV14
j_gene: TRBJ2-5
CDR3nt: TGTGCCAGCAGCCAAGATAGGACTCCCGTGTACTTC
CDR3aa: CASSQDRTPVYF

abundance: -
d_gene: TRBD1
v_gene: TRBV18
j_gene: TRBJ1-5
CDR3nt: TGTGCCAGCTCACCAAGGGACAGCAGCAATCAGCCCCAGCATTTT
CDR3aa: CASSPRDSSNQPQHF

abundance: -
d_gene: -
v_gene: TRBV3-1/TRBV3-2
j_gene: TRBJ1-1
CDR3nt: TGTGCCAGCAGCCAGGGGGCGGGGGACACTGAAGCTTTCTTT
CDR3aa: CASSQGAGDTEAFF

abundance: once
d_gene: -
v_gene: TRBV29-1
j_gene: TRBJ1-2
CDR3nt: TGCAGCGCCCGTGGACACATGGAGGGAGGCTACACCTTC
CDR3aa: CSARGHMEGGYTF

abundance: -
d_gene: TRBD2
v_gene: TRBV6-5
j_gene: TRBJ2-2
CDR3nt: TGTGCCAGCACCCTCGGGGGGGGGACCGGGGAGCTGTTTTTT
CDR3aa: CASTLGGGTGELFF

abundance: -
d_gene: TRBD2
v_gene: TRBV5-4
j_gene: TRBJ2-1
CDR3nt: TGTGCCAGCAGCTTGGCCGCGGGGGGGGCACAGGAGCAGTTCTTC
CDR3aa: CASSLAAGGAQEQFF

abundance: -
d_gene: TRBD1
v_gene: TRBV15
j_gene: TRBJ2-7
CDR3nt: TGTGCCACCAGCAGAGCCCGTTTCGGGACAGCTAGCTACGAGCAGTACTTC
CDR3aa: CATSRARFGTASYEQYF